The 16 T cell receptor beta chains below come from one sample, sequenced in a study of T cell repertoires in cytomegalovirus infection. These TCRs' antigens remain unknown. TCRdb used MiXCR to reprocess the reads, holding one entry per CDR3 protein. The sample includes hundreds of thousands of distinct CDR3 sequences, 31% of them seen just once. This sample comprised cultured CD8+ T cells from PBMCs, obtained from culture after CMV antigen stimulation. Source of these receptors: a human donor in good health (CMV status not recorded). Some clones in this sample may be carry-over from other donors' samples.

This clonotype was counted between two and nine times. The chain has TRBV7-8 and TRBJ1-2; D is unresolved. This CDR3 spans 16 amino acids. Trimming shortened V by 1 base and J by 5 bases, and 17 bases separated the two germline ends. CDR1 is SGHVS, CDR2 FQNEAQ, per germline. The CDR3 nucleotides read TGTGCCAGCAGCTTAGTTCCCGGCAGCTCGGGGTATGGCTACACCTTC. Translated, it gives CASSLVPGSSGYGYTF.

This clonotype has only a few counts. The CDR3 DNA follows: TGTGCCAGCAGCCCTTACCCAAAAGATGGCTACACCTTC. The encoded protein is CASSPYPKDGYTF. The rearrangement uses TRBV7-2 and TRBJ1-2; D is undetermined. There are 13 residues in the CDR3. V was clipped by 5 bases and J by 6 bases, with 13 bases between them. Looked up from germline, CDR1 is SGHTA and CDR2 is FQGNSA.

This clonotype was seen more than once but under ten times. The chain carries TRBV6-5 and TRBJ1-1; D is perhaps TRBD1 (6 bases). The CDR3 totals 15 residues. V shed 0 bases and J shed 0 bases, with 8 bases lying between them. The germline V gene encodes CDR1 MNHEY and CDR2 SVGAGI. The CDR3 region is CASSYSGTMNTEAFF. In nucleotides, the CDR3 is TGTGCCAGCAGTTACTCTGGGACAATGAACACTGAAGCTTTCTTT.

This clonotype has more than one count but fewer than ten. Just one base apart from a much larger clone, this may be a read error. The V gene is TRBV27, the J gene TRBJ2-5, with 8 bases aligning to TRBD1. CDR1 and CDR2 (germline): MNHEY, SMNVEV (reference sequence). J gave up 1 base and V 6 bases, and 1 base lay outside the gene matches. This CDR3 has 13 amino acids. For the CDR3, the DNA is TGTGCCAGCAGCGACAGGGGCCAAGAGACCCAGTACTTC. The encoded protein is CASSDRGQETQYF.

The J gene is TRBJ2-2, the V gene TRBV29-1, with D uncertain. CDR3 size: 12 residues. Trimming took 7 bases from V and 2 from J, leaving 8 bases between them. CDR1 and CDR2 (germline): SQVTM, ANQGSEA. In DNA, the CDR3 is TGCAGCGGAGTCCGCAACACCGGGGAGCTGTTTTTT. The encoded protein is CSGVRNTGELFF.

The V call is TRBV7-9, the J call TRBJ2-7; possible D gene TRBD1, 6 bases. Germline CDR1 and CDR2: SEHNR and FQNEAQ (reference sequence). This CDR3 is 15 amino acids long. The V gene lost 5 bases and the J gene lost 2 bases, with 16 bases spanning the gap. The CDR3 DNA is TGTGCCAGCAGCGACCAGGGGTCCCCCACCTACGAGCAGTACGTC. It specifies CASSDQGSPTYEQYV.

There are a few counts of this clonotype. The chain uses TRBV7-2 and TRBJ1-2, with D perhaps matching TRBD1 (5 bases). V was cut by 3 bases and J by 0 bases, with 14 bases left in between. Germline V gene sequence: CDR1 SGHTA, CDR2 FQGNSA. The CDR3 totals 16 residues. The CDR3 nucleotides read TGTGCCAGCAGCTTCCCTGGGGGGGTTACTAACTATGGCTACACCTTC. This sequence encodes CASSFPGGVTNYGYTF.

This chain connects TRBV9 to TRBJ2-2, with TRBD2 as a possible D gene (5 bases). V was trimmed by 0 bases and J by 1 base, leaving 13 bases between them. Germline assignment: CDR1 SGDLS and CDR2 YYNGEE. This CDR3 has 17 amino acids. The CDR3 coding sequence is TGTGCCAGCAGCGTAGGGGGAGACGCCCGGAACACCGGGGAGCTGTTTTTT. Encoded protein: CASSVGGDARNTGELFF.

This clonotype came up once. V is TRBV7-9 and J is TRBJ2-1, with D uncertain. The germline V gene has CDR1 SEHNR and CDR2 FQNEAQ (reference sequence). The CDR3 is made up of 11 amino acids. Trimming removed 8 bases at V and 9 bases at J, with 11 bases between. CDR3 DNA sequence: TGTGCCAGCTTAGCCGCCAGTGAGCAGTTCTTC. It yields the protein CASLAASEQFF.

This clonotype was found a few times. The chain joins TRBV12-3 or TRBV12-4 to TRBJ2-2, with 9 bases identical to TRBD1. The CDR3 is made up of 17 amino acids. V was pared by 1 base and J by 7 bases, with 10 bases of the junction left unmatched. The CDR3 region is CASSLGDRVWTVGELFF. The DNA for the CDR3 is TGTGCCAGCAGTTTAGGGGACAGGGTATGGACTGTCGGGGAGCTGTTTTTT.

The J gene is TRBJ2-2, the V gene TRBV12-3 or TRBV12-4; no clear D gene. This CDR3 has 17 residues. Between the trimmed V and J ends, which lost 4 bases and 0 bases, there was a span of 15 bases. The DNA of the CDR3 is TGTGCCAGCAGTTATCCCCGTACGGGCCCGAACACCGGGGAGCTGTTTTTT. Encoded protein: CASSYPRTGPNTGELFF.

The CDR3 is CASSIGRGNTEAFF. CDR3 DNA sequence: TGTGCCAGTAGTATCGGCAGGGGGAACACTGAAGCTTTCTTT. This sequence joins TRBV19 and TRBJ1-1, with a weak D call TRBD1 (6 bases). The CDR3 sequence is 14 residues long. V lost 3 bases and J 1 base, leaving 9 bases between the germline ends. The germline gives CDR1 LNHDA, CDR2 SQIVND (reference sequence).

CDR3 protein: CASSEAGEWTVYNEQFF. CDR3 coding DNA: TGTGCCAGCAGTGAAGCGGGGGAGTGGACCGTTTACAATGAGCAGTTCTTC. This chain connects TRBV6-1 to TRBJ2-1, with D perhaps being TRBD1 or TRBD2 (5 bases each). The V gene's germline CDR1 is MNHNS and CDR2 SASEGT. This CDR3 spans 17 amino acids. Trimming removed 0 bases from V and 4 bases from J, with 16 bases in between.

This clonotype turned up a few times. The gene calls are TRBV7-9 and TRBJ2-3; D not resolved. Germline values: CDR1 SEHNR, CDR2 FQNEAQ (reference sequence). V was cut by 1 base and J by 3 bases, with 8 bases left in between. This CDR3 region has 14 residues. The CDR3 loop reads CASSLDPVTDTQYF. In DNA, the CDR3 is TGTGCCAGCAGCTTAGATCCAGTTACAGATACGCAGTATTTT.

This chain links TRBV28 with TRBJ2-7; no clear D gene. V was cut by 4 bases and J by 7 bases, with 14 bases left in between. Germline CDR1 reads MDHEN; CDR2 reads SYDVKM. This CDR3 is 13 amino acids long. CDR3 sequence reads: CASSSSMGMEQYV. As DNA, the CDR3 is TGTGCCAGCAGTTCGTCGATGGGGATGGAGCAGTACGTC.

This clonotype was detected only a few times. This sequence joins TRBV7-2 and TRBJ1-2; perhaps TRBD1 as D (5 bases). V gave up 4 bases and J gave up 8 bases, with 17 bases separating them. This CDR3 contains 14 residues. In germline, CDR1 is SGHTA, CDR2 FQGNSA. The CDR3 region is CASSYGTTLSGYTF. The CDR3 DNA reads TGTGCCAGCAGCTACGGGACCACGTTGAGCGGCTACACCTTC.